This T cell receptor (beta chain) was identified during a study of Ad26.COV2.S vaccination and SARS-CoV-2 variants. Study in general: The donor belonged to the COV1001 Ad26.COV2.S trial arm.

V was shortened by 5 bases and J by 7 bases, with 18 bases between the two germline ends. The germline CDR1 and CDR2 sequences are SGHNT and YYREEE (reference sequence). There are 14 residues in the CDR3. Treatment denoted: roughly 18 received Ad26.COV2.S at low or high dose, single or two shots; 5 received placebo; per-sample allocation not given. Day 63 after the first injection of vaccine or placebo was the sampling time. TCRdb's table, derived via immunoSEQ multiplex PCR, lists solely in-frame clones and lacks some. The table shows about 350,000 clones, with 70% to 90% occurring only once. The sample here was peripheral blood, taken in a trial of Ad26.COV2.S vaccine versus placebo. This TCR derives from a person between 18 and 65 years old who received the Ad26.COV2.S COVID-19 vaccine or a placebo. The chain combines TRBV5-4 with TRBJ1-2, with D perhaps TRBD1 (5 bases). The CDR3 region is CASRLTGGSSGYTF. The CDR3 DNA follows: TGTGCCAGCAGACTAACCGGGGGAAGCTCTGGCTACACCTTC. The full variable domain, in which reference TRBV5-4 and TRBJ1-2 provide the parts outside the CDR3, is ETGVTQSPTHLIKTRGQQVTLRCSSQSGHNTVSWYQQALGQGPQFIFQYYREEENGRGNFPPRFSGLQFPNYSSELNVNALELDDSALYLCASRLTGGSSGYTFGSGTRLTVV.